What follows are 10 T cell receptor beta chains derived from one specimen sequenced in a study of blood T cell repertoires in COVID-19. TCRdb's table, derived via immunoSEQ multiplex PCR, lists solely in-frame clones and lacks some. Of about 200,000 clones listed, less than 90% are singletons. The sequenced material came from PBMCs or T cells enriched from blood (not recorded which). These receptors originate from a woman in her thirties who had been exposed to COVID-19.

The CDR3 bases are TGCGCCAGCAGCCAGAGCTGGGACAGATACGAGCAGTACTTC. It translates to CASSQSWDRYEQYF. V and J are TRBV4-1 and TRBJ2-7; TRBD1 aligns across 7 bases. Unmatched junction bases numbered 6, after V lost 3 bases and J lost 4 bases. This CDR3 has 14 amino acids. In germline, CDR1 is MGHRA, CDR2 YSYEKL.

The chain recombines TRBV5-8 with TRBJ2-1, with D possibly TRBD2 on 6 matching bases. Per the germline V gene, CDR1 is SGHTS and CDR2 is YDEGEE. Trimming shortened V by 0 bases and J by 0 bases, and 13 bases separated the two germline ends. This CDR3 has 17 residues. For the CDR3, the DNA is TGTGCCAGCAGCTTGGCCGGGGACGGGGGCTCCTACAATGAGCAGTTCTTC. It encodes CASSLAGDGGSYNEQFF.

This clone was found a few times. CDR3 loop: CASSVGNRGVTEAFF. CDR3 DNA: TGTGCCAGCAGCGTAGGGAACAGGGGGGTCACTGAAGCTTTCTTT. The genes are TRBV9 and TRBJ1-1, with 8 bases that match TRBD1. Trimming removed 0 bases from V and 4 bases from J; junction bases left unmatched: 5. CDR3 length: 15 amino acids. Germline CDR1 SGDLS, CDR2 YYNGEE.

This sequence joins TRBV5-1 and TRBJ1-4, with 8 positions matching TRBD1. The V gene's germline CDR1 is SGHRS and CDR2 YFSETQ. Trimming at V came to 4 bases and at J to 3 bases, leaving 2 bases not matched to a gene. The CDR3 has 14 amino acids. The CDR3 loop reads CASSRDRPNEKLFF. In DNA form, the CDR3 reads TGCGCCAGCAGCAGGGACAGGCCTAATGAAAAACTGTTTTTT.

CDR3 residues: CASTARQGIYEQYF. CDR3 nucleotides: TGTGCCAGTACCGCTCGACAGGGGATCTACGAGCAGTACTTC. This chain links TRBV19 with TRBJ2-7, with 8 bases that match TRBD1. CDR1 and CDR2 from the germline V gene are LNHDA and SQIVND (reference sequence). After removal of 7 bases from V and 3 bases from J, the junction contained 8 bases not matched to a gene. The CDR3 length is 14 residues.

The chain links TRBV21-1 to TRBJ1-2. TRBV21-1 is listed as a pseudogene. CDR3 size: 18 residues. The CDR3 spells CASSKKKEGPGRAYGYTF. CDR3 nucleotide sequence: TGTGCCAGCAGCAAAAAAAAAGAGGGGCCCGGGAGGGCCTATGGCTACACCTTC.

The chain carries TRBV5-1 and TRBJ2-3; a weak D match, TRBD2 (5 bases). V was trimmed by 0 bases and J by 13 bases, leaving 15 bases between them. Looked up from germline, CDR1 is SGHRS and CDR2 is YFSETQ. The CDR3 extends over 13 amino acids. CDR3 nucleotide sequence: TGCGCCAGCAGCTTGGGCCCCGACACAGCGGAGTATTTT. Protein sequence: CASSLGPDTAEYF.

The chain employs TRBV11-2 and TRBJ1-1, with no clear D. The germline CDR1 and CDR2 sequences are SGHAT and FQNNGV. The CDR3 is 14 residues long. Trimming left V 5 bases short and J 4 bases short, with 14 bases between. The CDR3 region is CASSLVAGPTEAFF. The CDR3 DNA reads TGTGCCAGCAGCCTAGTGGCAGGTCCCACTGAAGCTTTCTTT.

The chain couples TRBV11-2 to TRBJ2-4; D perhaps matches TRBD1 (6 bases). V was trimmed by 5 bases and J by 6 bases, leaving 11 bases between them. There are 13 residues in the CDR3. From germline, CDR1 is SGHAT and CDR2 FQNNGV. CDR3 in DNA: TGTGCCAGCAGCACACAGGGTGGAAACATTCAGTACTTC. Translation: CASSTQGGNIQYF. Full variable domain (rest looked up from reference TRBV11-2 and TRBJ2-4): EAGVAQSPRYKIIEKRQSVAFWCNPISGHATLYWYQQILGQGPKLLIQFQNNGVVDDSQLPKDRFSAERLKGVDSTLKIQPAKLEDSAVYLCASSTQGGNIQYFGAGTRLSVL.

In DNA, the CDR3 is TGCGCCAGCAGCTTGGCCCAGGGTATCACTGAAGCTTTCTTT. This encodes CASSLAQGITEAFF. The chain is built from TRBV5-1 and TRBJ1-1; possible D gene TRBD1, 5 bases. Trimming took 0 bases from V and 4 from J, leaving 10 bases between them. The germline V gene encodes CDR1 SGHRS and CDR2 YFSETQ. The length of the CDR3 is 14 residues.